What follows is one T cell receptor (beta chain) and its context. Its specificity is not known. The source of the sample is a study of OX40 agonist ivuxolimab in advanced cancers. Looking at the study overall: From roughly 20 to 90 years was the age range, with a mean of approximately 58 years, and nearly 85% were male.

This CDR3 contains 14 residues. Germline CDR1 SGHDT, CDR2 YYEEEE. V lost 0 bases to trimming and J lost 2 bases, with 6 bases between them. Only in-frame clones appear in the TCRdb table, and some are missing; sequencing was by immunoSEQ multiplex PCR. The table lists about 50,000 clones, about 81% of them singletons. Study results and limitations: Clonal expansion by week 6 occurred in CD4+ and CD8+ blood T cells (at 0.1 to 3.0 mg/kg). Among patients with partial responses at 0.1-3.0 mg/kg, clonal expansion was among the lowest.

The rearrangement uses TRBV5-6 and TRBJ2-4; no clear D. The sequenced sample was CD4+ or CD8+ T cells sorted from blood, obtained in a trial of the OX40 agonist ivuxolimab. The TCR comes from an adult with an advanced solid tumor such as melanoma, head and neck, liver or kidney cancer. The CDR3 here is CASSLGVTKNIQYF. The CDR3 bases are TGTGCCAGCAGCTTGGGCGTGACCAAAAACATTCAGTACTTC.